This T cell receptor beta chain was retrieved from a study of PD-L1 blockade in urothelial cancer. Germline V gene lookup returns CDR1 LNHDA and CDR2 SQIVND (reference sequence). Trimming took 8 bases from V and 5 from J, leaving 16 bases between them. The CDR3 runs to 13 residues. Synthetic spike-ins, TCR analog templates, were added into each PCR. TCRdb's table, derived via immunoSEQ multiplex PCR, lists solely in-frame clones and lacks some. The sample yields 45,000 to 70,000 clones, about 85% seen once. This clone is categorized as medium-sized. Time point described: pretreatment peripheral blood. The input for sequencing was PBMCs, taken around atezolizumab (anti-PD-L1) treatment. This sequence was found in a man between 65 and 80 years old with urothelial cancer. The rearrangement joins TRBV19 to TRBJ2-7; a possible D gene is TRBD2 (6 bases). The CDR3 sequence: CASRDSRADEQYF. Written as DNA, the CDR3 is TGTGCCAGTCGGGACTCTAGGGCCGACGAGCAGTACTTC.